Following are 30 T cell receptor beta chains from one sample sequenced in a study of T cell responses to AZD1222 COVID-19 vaccine. The method was immunoSEQ multiplex PCR; TCRdb's version includes in-frame clones alone and lacks a portion of them. This table has some 160,000 clones, approximately 93% appearing once. The sequencing used peripheral blood, collected on day 0 of AZD1222 vaccination. Receptors were obtained from an adult in good health.

The chain employs TRBV5-1 and TRBJ2-5, with TRBD2 matching over 8 bases. V was clipped by 4 bases and J by 5 bases; unmatched bases: 4. Per germline, CDR1 SGHRS and CDR2 YFSETQ. The CDR3 sequence is 13 residues long. CDR3 bases: TGCGCCAGCAGCCCCGGGAGGGGGGAGACCCAGTACTTC. Its protein product is CASSPGRGETQYF.

The chain has TRBV6-5 and TRBJ1-2; tentatively, D is TRBD1 (6 bases). Trimming took off 6 bases at V and 1 base at J, with 12 bases between the two ends. Germline V gene lookup returns CDR1 MNHEY and CDR2 SVGAGI. CDR3 size: 14 residues. In nucleotides, the CDR3 is TGTGCCAGCAGCCTCTACAGGGTTAACTATGGCTACACCTTC. It specifies CASSLYRVNYGYTF.

A single count supports this clone. This chain joins TRBV28 and TRBJ1-1, with D uncertain. Trimming left V 6 bases short and J 3 bases short, with 11 bases between. This CDR3 comprises 13 residues. The germline V gene encodes CDR1 MDHEN and CDR2 SYDVKM. In DNA form, the CDR3 reads TGTGCCAGCAGCTCAGGCTTAGACACTGAAGCTTTCTTT. Amino acid sequence: CASSSGLDTEAFF.

The chain employs TRBV7-9 and TRBJ1-2; 7 bases are a match to TRBD1. Germline loops: CDR1 SEHNR, CDR2 FQNEAQ (reference sequence). CDR3 length equals 13 residues. V shed 5 bases, J shed 8 bases, and the junction held 8 bases outside the gene matches. The DNA of the CDR3 is TGTGCCAGCAGCCCGGGACAGTCCGTCGGCTACACCTTC. It encodes CASSPGQSVGYTF.

The rearrangement links TRBV7-9 to TRBJ2-5; 12 bases line up with TRBD2. V lost 4 bases and J lost 4; bases outside the gene matches: 1. CDR1 is SEHNR, CDR2 FQNEAQ, per germline (reference sequence). The CDR3 contains 14 residues. In DNA form, the CDR3 reads TGTGCCAGCAGCTGGACTAGCGGGACAGAGACCCAGTACTTC. It translates to CASSWTSGTETQYF. The variable domain in full, completed from reference TRBV7-9 and TRBJ2-5, reads DTGVSQNPRHKITKRGQNVTFRCDPISEHNRLYWYRQTLGQGPEFLTYFQNEAQLEKSRLLSDRFSAERPKGSFSTLEIQRTEQGDSAMYLCASSWTSGTETQYFGPGTRLLVL.

V gene TRBV12-3 or TRBV12-4 combines with J gene TRBJ1-5, with D unresolved. V was clipped by 2 bases and J by 5 bases, with 7 bases between them. CDR3 length: 13 residues. The CDR3 DNA is TGTGCCAGCAGTTTAACGAGAGATCAGCCCCAGCATTTT. Protein sequence: CASSLTRDQPQHF.

V is TRBV7-2 and J is TRBJ1-3; D uncertain. V lost 4 bases to trimming and J lost 1 base, with 17 bases between them. The germline CDR1 and CDR2 sequences are SGHTA and FQGNSA. This CDR3 is built from 17 residues. CDR3 amino acids: CASSYRTDLQSGNTIYF. CDR3 in DNA: TGTGCCAGCAGCTATAGGACGGATCTGCAGTCTGGAAACACCATATATTTT. Filled out from reference TRBV7-2 and TRBJ1-3, the complete variable domain reads GAGVSQSPSNKVTEKGKDVELRCDPISGHTALYWYRQSLGQGLEFLIYFQGNSAPDKSGLPSDRFSAERTGGSVSTLTIQRTQQEDSAVYLCASSYRTDLQSGNTIYFGEGSWLTVV.

The CDR3 nucleotides read TGTGCCAGCAGCCGGAGGACTGAAGCTTTCTTT. Translation: CASSRRTEAFF. The J gene is TRBJ1-1, the V gene TRBV5-6; D call uncertain. CDR1 is SGHDT, CDR2 YYEEEE, per germline. The CDR3 sequence is 11 residues long. Trimming shortened V by 4 bases and J by 5 bases, and 6 bases separated the two germline ends.

The genes are TRBV7-6 and TRBJ1-4, with 8 bases that match TRBD1. In germline, CDR1 is SGHVS, CDR2 FNYEAQ. J gave up 7 bases and V 4 bases, and 14 bases lay outside the gene matches. The CDR3 consists of 17 residues. In nucleotides, the CDR3 is TGTGCCAGCAGCTGGGGCAGGGGGCATGTGTTAGGTGAAAAACTGTTTTTT. Its translation: CASSWGRGHVLGEKLFF.

This clone was detected only once. The chain uses TRBV28 and TRBJ2-7, with unresolved D. This CDR3 has 16 residues. Deletions cut 3 bases from V and 0 bases from J, with 15 bases between. The germline CDR1 and CDR2 sequences are MDHEN and SYDVKM. CDR3 sequence (DNA): TGTGCCAGCAGTTTCCCTCCCGGGCAAAGCTCCTACGAGCAGTACTTC. As protein: CASSFPPGQSSYEQYF.

The rearrangement joins TRBV12-3 or TRBV12-4 to TRBJ1-4; D gene uncertain. Trimming cost V 4 bases and J 13 bases, with 10 bases left between them. The CDR3 extends over 11 amino acids. CDR3 in amino acids: CASSSNEGLFF. The DNA for the CDR3 is TGTGCCAGCAGTTCGAATGAGGGACTGTTTTTT.

The chain uses TRBV19 and TRBJ1-6; D is unresolved. In germline, CDR1 is LNHDA, CDR2 SQIVND (reference sequence). Trimming left V 6 bases short and J 7 bases short, with 16 bases between. This CDR3 comprises 15 residues. DNA of the CDR3: TGTGCCAGTAGCTTGGACTCAGAACAAAATTCACCCCTCCACTTT. This gives the protein CASSLDSEQNSPLHF.

The genes are TRBV3-1 (or the pseudogene TRBV3-2) and TRBJ2-5; 15 bases align to TRBD2. The CDR3 contains 16 residues. V was clipped by 4 bases and J by 3 bases; unmatched bases: 3. Germline loops: CDR1 LGHDT, CDR2 YNNKEL (reference sequence). The DNA for the CDR3 is TGTGCCAGCAGCCTGGGACTAGCGGGGGGTGAAGAGACCCAGTACTTC. It codes for CASSLGLAGGEETQYF.

The J gene is TRBJ1-1, the V gene TRBV18; D is uncertain. CDR1 is KGHSH, CDR2 LQKENI, per germline. Trimming left V 3 bases short and J 0 bases short, with 8 bases between. There are 14 residues in the CDR3. The CDR3: CASSPRSLNTEAFF. DNA for the CDR3: TGTGCCAGCTCACCGCGAAGCTTGAACACTGAAGCTTTCTTT.

The CDR3 loop is CASRNRSGVCEKLFF. DNA for the CDR3: TGTGCCAGCAGAAACCGTTCGGGGGTTTGCGAAAAACTGTTTTTT. The chain combines TRBV6-9 with TRBJ1-4; D is possibly TRBD1 (5 bases). The CDR3 is 15 residues long. V was clipped by 6 bases and J by 8 bases, with 19 bases between them. Germline V lookup: CDR1 MNHGY, CDR2 SVAAGI.

This clone was seen only a few times. CDR3 residues: CATQTGGSGNTIYF. CDR3 nucleotide sequence: TGTGCCACCCAGACGGGGGGGTCTGGAAACACCATATATTTT. This chain joins TRBV11-3 and TRBJ1-3; D possibly corresponds to TRBD1 (5 bases). CDR3 size: 14 residues. Between the trimmed V and J ends, which lost 10 bases and 1 base, there was a span of 14 bases. The V gene's germline CDR1 is SGHNT and CDR2 YENEEA.

CDR3 DNA sequence: TGTGCCACCAGTGTGCAGGCTACGGGTGAGCAGTTCTTC. Translation: CATSVQATGEQFF. The chain recombines TRBV24-1 with TRBJ2-1; D remains ambiguous. Between the trimmed V and J ends, which lost 5 bases and 9 bases, there was a span of 13 bases. CDR1 and CDR2 from the germline V gene are KGHDR and SFDVKD. The CDR3 contains 13 residues.

This chain joins TRBV19 and TRBJ1-1, with a tentative D call TRBD1 (5 bases). This CDR3 is built from 17 residues. The V gene lost 7 bases and the J gene lost 1 base, with 22 bases spanning the gap. Germline V gives CDR1 LNHDA, CDR2 SQIVND (reference sequence). Here the CDR3 DNA reads TGTGCCAGTACCGATCTAAGACAGAGCAAGGAGAACACTGAAGCTTTCTTT. Amino acid sequence: CASTDLRQSKENTEAFF. Variable domain in full (rest from reference TRBV19 and TRBJ1-1): DGGITQSPKYLFRKEGQNVTLSCEQNLNHDAMYWYRQDPGQGLRLIYYSQIVNDFQKGDIAEGYSVSREKKESFPLTVTSAQKNPTAFYLCASTDLRQSKENTEAFFGQGTRLTVV.

The rearrangement uses TRBV10-3 and TRBJ2-7, with D maybe TRBD2 (6 bases). This CDR3 is built from 16 residues. Between the trimmed V and J ends, which lost 3 bases and 0 bases, there was a span of 15 bases. Germline values: CDR1 ENHRY, CDR2 SYGVKD. CDR3 bases: TGTGCCATCAGTGACGGGGGTCGGGGAAGCTCCTACGAGCAGTACTTC. Encoded protein: CAISDGGRGSSYEQYF.

The CDR3 loop reads CASSRGGSWLPLHF. The DNA for the CDR3 is TGTGCCAGCAGTCGAGGGGGGTCATGGTTACCCCTCCACTTT. This rearrangement joins TRBV27 to TRBJ1-6; TRBD1 is a possible D gene (6 bases). This CDR3 has 14 amino acids. The V and J ends lost 5 bases and 12 bases respectively, with 17 bases between them. CDR1 and CDR2 from the germline V gene are MNHEY and SMNVEV (reference sequence).

The rearrangement links TRBV28 to TRBJ1-5; 10 nucleotides line up with TRBD1. Per the germline V gene, CDR1 is MDHEN and CDR2 is SYDVKM. The CDR3 consists of 15 residues. V shed 7 bases, J shed 6 bases, and the junction held 9 bases outside the gene matches. This CDR3 reads CASMDRDRGFQPQHF. Written as DNA, the CDR3 is TGTGCCAGCATGGACCGGGACAGGGGTTTTCAGCCCCAGCATTTT. Combining the CDR3 with reference TRBV28 and TRBJ1-5 gives the whole variable domain DVKVTQSSRYLVKRTGEKVFLECVQDMDHENMFWYRQDPGLGLRLIYFSYDVKMKEKGDIPEGYSVSREKKERFSLILESASTNQTSMYLCASMDRDRGFQPQHFGDGTRLSIL.

This clone came up once. The chain carries TRBV6-2 or TRBV6-3 and TRBJ1-6; TRBD1 aligns across 9 bases. Per germline, CDR1 MNHEY and CDR2 SVGEGT. This CDR3 region has 15 residues. Trimming took 2 bases from V and 11 from J; bases not matched to a gene: 7. CDR3 sequence reads: CASSYRGTGITPLHF. CDR3 coding DNA: TGTGCCAGCAGTTACCGGGGGACAGGGATTACACCCCTCCACTTT.

V gene TRBV9 combines with J gene TRBJ1-2; maybe TRBD1 (5 bases). CDR1 and CDR2 (germline): SGDLS, YYNGEE. V shed 3 bases and J shed 5 bases, with 14 bases lying between them. This CDR3 has 14 residues. The CDR3: CASSGGDGGYGYTF. CDR3 bases: TGTGCCAGCAGCGGAGGGGATGGGGGATATGGCTACACCTTC.

This sequence joins TRBV18 and TRBJ1-2; 11 positions match TRBD1. Germline V gene sequence: CDR1 KGHSH, CDR2 LQKENI. V trimming: 0 bases; J trimming: 9 bases; junction bases outside the gene matches: 6. The CDR3 is 15 amino acids. CDR3 sequence (DNA): TGTGCCAGCTCACCACCGGACAGGGGGCCGACGAGCTACACCTTC. Translated: CASSPPDRGPTSYTF.

Points on this clone: In the same sample, other DNA sequences code for this CDR3. The rearrangement uses TRBV3-1 (or the pseudogene TRBV3-2) and TRBJ2-3; no clear D gene. The ends were cut back, 4 bases at V and 3 bases at J, with 8 bases in the middle. Germline values: CDR1 LGHDT, CDR2 YNNKEL (reference sequence). The CDR3 contains 13 residues. The CDR3 sequence: CASSPTSTDTQYF. Here the CDR3 DNA reads TGTGCCAGCAGCCCTACCTCTACAGATACGCAGTATTTT.

The chain has TRBV13 and TRBJ2-7; TRBD1 matches at 10 bases. V lost 5 bases and J lost 4; bases outside the gene matches: 5. Per germline, CDR1 PRHDT and CDR2 FYEKMQ (reference sequence). CDR3 length: 14 amino acids. The CDR3 DNA follows: TGTGCCAGCAGCCGGGGGACAGGGGATTACGAGCAGTACTTC. This encodes CASSRGTGDYEQYF.

The V and J genes are TRBV27 and TRBJ2-7; D may be TRBD2 (5 bases). Deletions cut 2 bases from V and 0 bases from J, with 8 bases between. CDR3 length equals 14 residues. The V gene's germline CDR1 is MNHEY and CDR2 SMNVEV (reference sequence). The CDR3 nucleotides are TGTGCCAGCAGTTTAGGCGGGCGCTCCTACGAGCAGTACTTC. This encodes CASSLGGRSYEQYF.

V is TRBV5-8 and J is TRBJ1-2; 9 positions agree with TRBD1. With V trimmed by 4 bases and J by 2 bases, 9 bases remained unmatched. The germline gives CDR1 SGHTS, CDR2 YDEGEE. The CDR3 sequence is 16 residues long. The CDR3 here is CASSASGTGPNYGYTF. CDR3 sequence (DNA): TGTGCCAGCAGCGCATCCGGGACAGGGCCCAACTATGGCTACACCTTC.

The chain carries TRBV7-8 and TRBJ2-1; TRBD2 matches 7 bases. This CDR3 spans 15 amino acids. CDR1 SGHVS and CDR2 FQNEAQ come from the germline V gene. Trimming took 0 bases from V and 7 from J; bases not matched to a gene: 6. In DNA, the CDR3 is TGTGCCAGCAGCTTAGCCGGCGGGGGAAGGAATGAGCAGTTCTTC. Translation: CASSLAGGGRNEQFF.

This rearrangement joins TRBV10-1 to TRBJ1-1, with TRBD1 matching 7 bases. CDR3 size: 14 residues. CDR1 WNHNN and CDR2 SYGVQD come from the germline V gene (reference sequence). After removal of 2 bases from V and 1 base from J, the junction contained 1 base not matched to a gene. The CDR3 region is CASSEDRANTEAFF. The CDR3 DNA is TGCGCCAGCAGTGAGGACAGGGCGAACACTGAAGCTTTCTTT.